The subject of this entry is one T cell receptor beta chain. The antigen this receptor binds is unknown. No qualities accompany the bases; no much larger clone lies one base away. TCRbeta CDR3 regions were amplified from genomic DNA by means of the immunoSEQ Assay, a bias-controlled multiplex PCR. On the authors' methods: The number of nucleated cells in each sample was estimated by amplification of reference gene primers within the assay. To quantify the absolute abundance of each unique TCRbeta CDR3 rearrangement, sequence reads were collapsed and filtered. For each sample, productive Simpson clonality was calculated by taking the square root of Simpson's diversity index across productive rearrangements. As stored in TCRdb, this immuneACCESS dataset retains in-frame rearrangements with V and J assigned. A fraction of the clones does not appear; measured against another copy, unresolved V genes explain less than half of the discrepancy, and the remainder lacks a known reason. That table supplies the V and J calls and clone size; D and trimming were determined from the DNA. The sample records about 34,000 clones, roughly 78% of which are singletons. About 15% of the sample lies in the top ten.

The CDR3 measures 15 amino acids from cysteine to phenylalanine. Only CDR3 DNA is held: 45 bases, read in frame from base 1. Looking up the germline V gene (reference sequence) yields CDR1 LNHDA and CDR2 SQIVND. V and J lose 7 bases and 0 bases, and a span of 10 bases separates them. The data originate from a study of blood T cell repertoires in COVID-19 (dated by TCRdb to about 2020). Looking at the study overall: Samples covering the acute and convalescent phases of COVID-19 were provided by collaborators in the United States, Italy and Spain. The samples were drawn from two sources: the first 160 participants of the ongoing ImmuneRACE study, and 1,200 or so subjects contributed by 6 global collaborators. Deeply sampled blood TCRbeta repertoires from subjects exposed to, actively infected with, or recovered from COVID-19 were included in the dataset. The prospective study material was composed of cDNA or gDNA derived from T cells, B-cell-depleted T cells, or PBMCs. Nearly every sample came with metadata listing a de-identified subject ID, COVID-19 status, age in years and sex. Where HLA class I and class II types were available, the types were taken from metadata supplied by the sample provider, not from assay-based typing. The repertoires were released in a freely available public database meant as a resource for research on the immune response to SARS-CoV-2. What the research found in general, with its limitations: Clinical and demographic metadata were provided uncurated, with the amount varying by source and participant.

Each collaborating institution followed its own protocols to collect whole blood in K2EDTA tubes. For TCRbeta analysis, collaborators shipped samples as frozen whole blood, isolated PBMCs, or DNA extracted from either of those sample types. This TCR derives from a woman in her 70s with acute or convalescent COVID-19. The receptor chain draws on TRBV19 and TRBJ1-6, with the identity of the D gene unclear. Sequencing was performed on peripheral blood. The CDR3 corresponds to CASNSRSSYNSPLHF. The DNA sequence follows: TGTGCCAGTAACTCGAGGAGCTCCTATAATTCACCCCTCCACTTT.